These 15 T cell receptor beta chains share one sample of origin, sequenced in a study of blood T cell repertoires in COVID-19. Clones were read by immunoSEQ multiplex PCR, and TCRdb kept only the in-frame ones, dropping some. This sample yields 250,000 to 350,000 clones, of which around 87% are seen a single time; under 3% belongs to the top ten. Material for sequencing was PBMCs or T cells enriched from blood (not recorded which). These receptors originate from a woman between 18 and 30 years old who had recovered from COVID-19.

CDR3 amino acids: CSVPDPTGLAGEETQYF. The CDR3 region has the DNA TGCAGCGTCCCAGACCCGACAGGACTAGCGGGGGAGGAGACCCAGTACTTC. The gene calls are TRBV29-1 and TRBJ2-5, with 13 positions matching TRBD2. CDR1 and CDR2 (germline): SQVTM, ANQGSEA. V was clipped by 6 bases and J by 5 bases; unmatched bases: 15. This CDR3 is 17 amino acids long.

The chain uses TRBV5-4 and TRBJ1-1; 7 bases are a match to TRBD1. The V gene's germline CDR1 is SGHNT and CDR2 YYREEE (reference sequence). The CDR3 has 15 residues. Germline trimming cut 3 bases from V and 1 base from J; bases unmatched to any gene: 6. CDR3 DNA: TGTGCCAGCAGCTCCAGACAGGGAGGGAACACTGAAGCTTTCTTT. Amino acid sequence: CASSSRQGGNTEAFF.

The chain combines TRBV29-1 with TRBJ1-2; a possible D gene is TRBD1 (5 bases). The CDR3 is 14 amino acids. V lost 6 bases, J lost 5 bases, and 19 bases lay in between. Germline CDR1 is SQVTM and CDR2 is ANQGSEA. This chain's CDR3 is CSVPRGRGTYGYTF. The CDR3 DNA follows: TGCAGCGTGCCTCGAGGGAGAGGGACTTATGGCTACACCTTC.

V gene TRBV6-4 combines with J gene TRBJ1-2; tentative D call: TRBD1 (6 bases). This CDR3 has 14 residues. V gave up 3 bases and J gave up 2 bases, with 10 bases separating them. Per the germline V gene, CDR1 is MRHNA and CDR2 is SNTAGT. Written as DNA, the CDR3 is TGTGCCAGCAGTGAACAACAGGGAAACTATGGCTACACCTTC. It translates to CASSEQQGNYGYTF.

The chain has TRBV28 and TRBJ2-7; tentative D call: TRBD1 (7 bases). The germline V gene encodes CDR1 MDHEN and CDR2 SYDVKM. The CDR3 runs to 15 residues. V lost 5 bases, J lost 6 bases, and 20 bases lay in between. The CDR3 nucleotides read TGTGCCAGCAGTCCCAAGACAGGGAGGTACTCCGAGCAGTACTTC. Translating gives CASSPKTGRYSEQYF.

V is TRBV7-9 and J is TRBJ1-3, with D unresolved. Trimming took 4 bases from V and 2 from J, leaving 3 bases between them. Germline V gene data show CDR1 as SEHNR and CDR2 as FQNEAQ (reference sequence). The CDR3 has 12 amino acids. The CDR3 nucleotides read TGTGCCAGCAGCTCAACTGGAAACACCATATATTTT. Translated, it gives CASSSTGNTIYF.

The CDR3 here is CASSQTRTGGQETQYF. Here the CDR3 DNA reads TGTGCCAGCAGCCAAACTAGGACAGGGGGTCAAGAGACCCAGTACTTC. V is TRBV3-1 (or the pseudogene TRBV3-2) and J is TRBJ2-5; 10 bases agree with TRBD1. Germline V CDR1 and CDR2: LGHDT, YNNKEL (reference sequence). The length of the CDR3 is 16 residues. V was clipped by 2 bases and J by 2 bases; unmatched bases: 5.

The chain employs TRBV6-4 and TRBJ2-2, with 9 bases that match TRBD2. V lost 5 bases and J lost 7; bases outside the gene matches: 11. The CDR3 totals 16 residues. The germline V gene has CDR1 MRHNA and CDR2 SNTAGT. The CDR3 DNA is TGTGCCAGCAGTCCCACGGCGGGGGGGCCCGGCGGGGAGCTGTTTTTT. Its protein product is CASSPTAGGPGGELFF.

The chain is built from TRBV6-5 and TRBJ2-7; 10 bases agree with TRBD1. With V trimmed by 4 bases and J by 2 bases, 8 bases remained unmatched. CDR1 and CDR2 (germline): MNHEY, SVGAGI. The CDR3 runs 16 residues. The CDR3 DNA follows: TGTGCCAGCAGTTCCCCTAGGGACAGGGGAACCTACGAGCAGTACTTC. This encodes CASSSPRDRGTYEQYF.

This chain joins TRBV5-1 and TRBJ1-1; 8 bases fit TRBD1. This CDR3 spans 15 amino acids. V was clipped by 0 bases and J by 6 bases; unmatched bases: 7. Germline assignment: CDR1 SGHRS and CDR2 YFSETQ. For the CDR3, the DNA is TGCGCCAGCAGCTTGGTTGGGGTGGGACAGGCTGAAGCTTTCTTT. This translates into CASSLVGVGQAEAFF.

Only one count was recorded for this clone. The chain employs TRBV5-1 and TRBJ1-1; a possible D gene is TRBD1 (6 bases). The CDR3 length is 12 residues. V lost 2 bases and J lost 5, with 7 bases in between. Germline CDR1 is SGHRS and CDR2 is YFSETQ. The CDR3, as DNA: TGCGCCAGCAGCTTCGACAGGACTGAAGCTTTCTTT. Amino acids: CASSFDRTEAFF.

The J gene is TRBJ2-3, the V gene TRBV5-4, with D hard to call. The germline V and J ends were trimmed by 2 bases and 4 bases, with 5 bases remaining between them. CDR1 is SGHNT, CDR2 YYREEE, per germline (reference sequence). The CDR3 totals 12 residues. The CDR3 is CASSLSADTQYF. The CDR3 DNA sequence: TGTGCCAGCAGCTTAAGCGCAGATACGCAGTATTTT.

Note on this clone: The germline gene is not matched at one end of the junction; a read error may be the cause. The J gene is TRBJ1-4, the V gene TRBV2; D is undetermined. The V gene's germline CDR1 is SNHLY and CDR2 FYNNEI. The CDR3 is 13 amino acids. The CDR3 sequence is CASCEQTNEKLFF. The CDR3 DNA reads as TGTGCCAGCTGTGAACAGACTAATGAAAAACTGTTTTTT. Supplemented by reference TRBV2 and TRBJ1-4, the full variable domain reads EPEVTQTPSHQVTQMGQEVILRCVPISNHLYFYWYRQILGQKVEFLVSFYNNEISEKSEIFDDQFSVERPDGSNFTLKIRSTKLEDSAMYFCASCEQTNEKLFFGSGTQLSVL.

The CDR3 nucleotides are TGTGCCAGCGACAGCTTTACGAACACCGGGGAGCTGTTTTTT. This translates into CASDSFTNTGELFF. The V call is TRBV5-8, the J call TRBJ2-2, with a tentative D call TRBD1 (5 bases). The V end lost 7 bases, the J end lost 0 bases, and 10 bases lay between the germline ends. The CDR3 consists of 14 residues. Germline-derived CDR1 and CDR2 are SGHTS and YDEGEE. Using reference TRBV5-8 and TRBJ2-2 for the parts outside the CDR3, the full variable domain is EAGVTQSPTHLIKTRGQQATLRCSPISGHTSVYWYQQALGLGLQFLLWYDEGEERNRGNFPPRFSGRQFPNYSSELNVNALELEDSALYLCASDSFTNTGELFFGEGSRLTVL.

V is TRBV6-6 and J is TRBJ1-1; D gene unclear. CDR1 is MNHNY and CDR2 is SVGAGI in the germline V gene (reference sequence). V lost 8 bases and J 2 bases, leaving 12 bases between the germline ends. The CDR3 is 13 residues long. CDR3 sequence reads: CASSRQVNTEAFF. In nucleotides, the CDR3 is TGTGCCAGCTCCCGTCAGGTAAACACTGAAGCTTTCTTT.